This T cell receptor (beta chain) was identified during a study of beta chain features in type 1 diabetes. Study results and limitations: Possible PCR preference for shorter templates applied equally to patients and controls. Individuals with type 1 diabetes displayed fewer insertions and more deletions at VDJ junctions.

CDR1 is SQVTM and CDR2 is ANQGSEA in the germline V gene. With V trimmed by 6 bases and J by 8 bases, 14 bases remained unmatched. The CDR3 covers 15 residues. There are a few counts of this clone. Its antigen is unidentified. Reverse transcription of all isolated RNA meant that expressed TCRB transcripts were sequenced. Produced via immunoSEQ multiplex PCR; TCRdb's table is partial and in-frame only. The sample holds hundreds of thousands of clones, roughly 14% seen once. The sequenced material came from naive CD4+ T cells from blood. The rearrangement joins TRBV29-1 to TRBJ2-1; 9 bases are a match to TRBD1. The sequence came from a man between 25 and 39 years old in good health. This CDR3 reads CSVPRVDRGYYEQFF. The CDR3 nucleotides are TGCAGCGTCCCCAGAGTGGACAGGGGTTACTATGAGCAGTTCTTC.